A selection of T cell receptor beta chains follows, all from one sample in a study of blood T cell repertoires in COVID-19. Assay: immunoSEQ multiplex PCR; the TCRdb copy retains only in-frame clones and omits some. The sample lists 110,000 to 150,000 clones, over 75% occurring once. Sequencing input: peripheral blood. These receptors were collected from a human donor in a cohort sampled during active COVID-19. CDR3s include the opening cysteine and the closing phenylalanine or tryptophan. D genes are given only for firm matches. Size is omitted from some rows. Given values are once, few, many or a class for expanded clones.

j_gene	abundance	d_gene	v_gene	CDR3aa	CDR3nt
TRBJ2-6	NA	NA	TRBV7-8	CASSLGATGANVLTF	TGTGCCAGCAGCTTGGGGGCGACTGGGGCCAACGTCCTGACTTTC
TRBJ2-3	NA	NA	TRBV28	CASSSRQGFTDTQYF	TGTGCCAGCAGTTCCCGCCAGGGTTTCACAGATACGCAGTATTTT
TRBJ2-7	NA	NA	TRBV5-1	CASGRDRRYEQYF	TGCGCCAGCGGTAGAGACAGACGCTACGAGCAGTACTTC
TRBJ2-3	NA	TRBD2	TRBV30	CAWNGGSPDTQYF	TGTGCCTGGAATGGCGGGAGTCCAGATACGCAGTATTTT
TRBJ2-3	few	TRBD2	TRBV7-2	CASTSSGRAGGDTQYF	TGTGCCAGCACCTCAAGCGGGAGGGCTGGTGGGGATACGCAGTATTTT
TRBJ1-6	NA	TRBD1	TRBV2	CASRGQGGSPLHF	TGTGCCAGCAGGGGACAGGGAGGTTCACCCCTCCACTTT
TRBJ1-2	NA	NA	TRBV5-1	CASSLEVRGYGYTF	TGCGCCAGCAGCTTGGAGGTCAGGGGCTATGGCTACACCTTC
TRBJ2-1	NA	TRBD2	TRBV28	CASSLVGLAGLSSYNEQFF	TGTGCCAGCAGTTTAGTGGGACTAGCGGGACTGAGCTCCTACAATGAGCAGTTCTTC
TRBJ1-1	many	NA	TRBV15	CATSRDHEVQGKAEAFF	TGTGCCACCAGCAGAGATCACGAAGTACAGGGTAAAGCTGAAGCTTTCTTT
TRBJ2-2	few	NA	TRBV29-1	CSVASRSKNTGELFF	TGCAGCGTTGCCTCTAGGTCCAAGAACACCGGGGAGCTGTTTTTT
TRBJ2-2	NA	NA	TRBV7-9	CASSLVGLGGELFF	TGTGCCAGCAGCTTAGTGGGCCTGGGCGGGGAGCTGTTTTTT
TRBJ2-7	NA	TRBD1	TRBV28	CASSSAGTGPHEQYF	TGTGCCAGCAGTTCGGCCGGGACAGGGCCCCACGAGCAGTACTTC
TRBJ2-5	NA	TRBD2	TRBV11-2	CASSTTAGVETQYF	TGTGCCAGCAGCACCACAGCGGGAGTAGAGACCCAGTACTTC
TRBJ2-2	NA	TRBD2	TRBV7-2	CASRTSGFAGELFF	TGTGCCAGCCGGACTAGCGGGTTTGCCGGGGAGCTGTTTTTT
TRBJ1-3	NA	TRBD1	TRBV10-3	CAVAGGFGNTIYF	TGTGCCGTCGCAGGGGGTTTCGGAAACACCATATATTTT
TRBJ2-5	NA	TRBD2	TRBV7-8	CASSSTSGSWRETQYF	TGTGCCAGCAGCTCCACTAGCGGGAGTTGGAGAGAGACCCAGTACTTC
TRBJ2-3	NA	NA	TRBV29-1	CSVGGPDTQYF	TGCAGCGTTGGAGGCCCAGATACGCAGTATTTT
TRBJ2-7	NA	NA	TRBV21-1	CASSQTSGRAYYEQYF	TGTGCCAGCAGCCAGACTAGCGGGAGGGCTTATTACGAGCAGTACTTC
TRBJ1-5	NA	NA	TRBV7-2	CASSLGPRGGGQPQHF	TGTGCCAGCAGCCTCGGGCCGCGGGGCGGCGGTCAGCCCCAGCATTTT
TRBJ2-1	few	TRBD2	TRBV10-3	CAIRVTSGINEQFF	TGTGCCATCAGAGTGACTAGCGGGATCAATGAGCAGTTCTTC
TRBJ2-3	NA	NA	TRBV7-9	CASSRDGTRRADTQYF	TGTGCCAGCAGCCGGGATGGGACACGCAGAGCAGATACGCAGTATTTT
TRBJ1-4	NA	TRBD1	TRBV5-1	CASGPGTGGQVREKLFF	TGCGCCAGCGGTCCCGGGACAGGGGGCCAGGTGCGGGAAAAACTGTTTTTT
TRBJ1-4	NA	TRBD1	TRBV29-1	CSVEGTGTNEKLFF	TGCAGCGTTGAAGGGACAGGAACTAATGAAAAACTGTTTTTT
TRBJ1-2	NA	NA	TRBV2	CASSQGGNYGYTF	TGTGCCAGCAGCCAGGGAGGAAACTATGGCTACACCTTC
TRBJ2-5	NA	NA	TRBV15	CATSRVVAETQYF	TGTGCCACCAGCAGAGTGGTAGCAGAGACCCAGTACTTC
TRBJ1-5	NA	NA	TRBV19	CASRGLLGKGQPQHF	TGTGCCAGTAGGGGGCTGCTGGGCAAGGGTCAGCCCCAGCATTTT
TRBJ1-2	NA	TRBD1	TRBV30	CAWSADRVARRGYTF	TGTGCCTGGAGTGCGGACAGGGTAGCCCGCCGGGGCTACACCTTC
TRBJ2-1	NA	TRBD2	TRBV28	CASSLRGGYNEQFF	TGTGCCAGCAGTTTACGCGGGGGGTACAATGAGCAGTTCTTC
TRBJ1-2	NA	TRBD1	TRBV9	CASSSTGGGYGYTF	TGTGCCAGCAGCTCCACAGGGGGCGGCTATGGCTACACCTTC
TRBJ2-7	few	TRBD2	TRBV11-3	CASSPSRGGGEQYF	TGTGCCAGCAGCCCCTCCCGTGGGGGGGGCGAGCAGTACTTC
TRBJ1-2	NA	NA	TRBV6-5	CASSYYPGQAGYTF	TGTGCCAGCAGTTACTACCCAGGGCAGGCGGGCTACACCTTC
TRBJ2-3	NA	TRBD1	TRBV15	CATSRDRGTDTQYF	TGTGCCACCAGCAGGGACAGGGGTACAGATACGCAGTATTTT
TRBJ2-3	NA	TRBD2	TRBV7-2	CASSHRGLAGSSTDTQYF	TGTGCCAGCAGCCACAGAGGACTAGCGGGATCTAGCACAGATACGCAGTATTTT
TRBJ1-2	NA	NA	TRBV25-1	CASSGQKANYGYTF	TGTGCCAGCAGTGGTCAGAAAGCTAACTATGGCTACACCTTC
TRBJ2-3	once	TRBD2	TRBV19	CATGGRAIFTDTQYF	TGTGCCACTGGCGGGAGGGCCATCTTCACAGATACGCAGTATTTT
TRBJ1-5	NA	NA	TRBV19	CASSIRRSRGNQPQHF	TGTGCCAGTAGTATTCGGCGGAGCCGGGGCAATCAGCCCCAGCATTTT
TRBJ1-3	few	NA	TRBV7-2	CASSLPRRGNSGNTIYF	TGTGCCAGCAGCTTGCCACGCAGGGGAAACTCTGGAAACACCATATATTTT